This record looks at one T cell receptor (beta chain) sequence and its context. One end of the junction does not line up with germline, which may come from a read error. Patients were adults with ileal or ileocolonic Crohn's disease needing resection. This record comes from a study of T cell repertoires in ileal Crohn's disease. Per sample, approximately 540 nanograms of biopsy DNA were TCRB immunosequenced. Some clones are missing from TCRdb's copy, which holds only in-frame ones; the method was immunoSEQ multiplex PCR. This sample yields more than 5,500 clones, of which roughly 80% are seen a single time; over 10% belongs to the top ten. CDR3 length: 12 residues. CDR1 is MDHEN, CDR2 SYDVKM, per germline.

The V call is TRBV28, the J call TRBJ2-1; D possibly corresponds to TRBD2 (6 bases). Sequencing used ileal tissue. The clonotype originates from an adult with Crohn's disease. CDR3 amino acids: CASSLRRGERFF. The DNA of the CDR3 is TGTGCCAGCAGTTTACGGCGGGGTGAGCGGTTCTTC.